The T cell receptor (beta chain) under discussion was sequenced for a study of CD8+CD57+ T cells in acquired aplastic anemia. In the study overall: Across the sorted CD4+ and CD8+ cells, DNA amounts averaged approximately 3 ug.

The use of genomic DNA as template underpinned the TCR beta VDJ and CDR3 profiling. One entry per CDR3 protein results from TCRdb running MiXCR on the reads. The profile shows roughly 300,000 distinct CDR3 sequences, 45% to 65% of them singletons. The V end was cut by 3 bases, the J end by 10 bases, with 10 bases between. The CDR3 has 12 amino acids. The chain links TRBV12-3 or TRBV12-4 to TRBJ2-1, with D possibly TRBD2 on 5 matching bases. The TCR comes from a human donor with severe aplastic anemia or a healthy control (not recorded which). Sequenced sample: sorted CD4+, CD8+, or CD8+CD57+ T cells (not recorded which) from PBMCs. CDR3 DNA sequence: TGTGCCAGCAGTTTCGGAGGACGAGAGCAGTTCTTC. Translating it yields CASSFGGREQFF.